The 18 T cell receptor beta chains presented below share a single source sample, sequenced in a study of cytomegalovirus exposure and HLA in healthy donors. PCR amplification relied on 60 Vbeta primers (plus 13 Jbeta primers). The assay was immunoSEQ multiplex PCR, and TCRdb's table has in-frame clones only and misses some. This sample's table has 75,000 to 100,000 clones. Input material: PBMCs. The receptors here all came from a woman aged 55-70 years in good health and CMV-seronegative.

This chain links TRBV10-1 with TRBJ2-2, with D possibly matching TRBD2 (6 bases). The CDR3 sequence is 14 residues long. In germline, CDR1 is WNHNN, CDR2 SYGVQD (reference sequence). Trimming removed 5 bases from V and 5 bases from J, with 12 bases in between. For the CDR3, the DNA is TGCGCCAGCAGTTACGGGAGAGGTACCGGGGAGCTGTTTTTT. It translates to CASSYGRGTGELFF.

The chain has TRBV6-5 and TRBJ2-5; 13 nucleotides match TRBD2. This CDR3 region has 14 residues. With 6 bases clipped from V and 5 bases from J, the junction kept 3 bases outside the gene matches. CDR1 MNHEY and CDR2 SVGAGI come from the germline V gene. CDR3 in amino acids: CASRGLAGTETQYF. The CDR3 bases are TGTGCCAGCAGGGGACTAGCGGGAACGGAGACCCAGTACTTC.

V usage is TRBV30 and J usage is TRBJ2-2; 7 bases line up with TRBD1. V trimming: 0 bases; J trimming: 3 bases; junction bases outside the gene matches: 7. The CDR3 consists of 16 residues. Germline CDR1 is GTSNPN and CDR2 is SVGIG (reference sequence). CDR3 nucleotide sequence: TGTGCCTGGAGTGTACGAGACAGGGCGTACACCGGGGAGCTGTTTTTT. Its protein product is CAWSVRDRAYTGELFF.

V is TRBV5-8 and J is TRBJ1-5; D possibly corresponds to TRBD1 (5 bases). This CDR3 is built from 14 residues. Germline CDR1 reads SGHTS; CDR2 reads YDEGEE. V was pared by 4 bases and J by 0 bases, with 8 bases between. CDR3 in DNA: TGTGCCAGCAGCGACAGCGATAGCAATCAGCCCCAGCATTTT. This sequence encodes CASSDSDSNQPQHF.

This rearrangement joins TRBV19 to TRBJ1-5; no firm D call. Trimming took 3 bases from V and 4 from J, leaving 16 bases between them. CDR1 is LNHDA and CDR2 is SQIVND in the germline V gene (reference sequence). This CDR3 contains 16 residues. CDR3 amino acids: CASSIRVLASNQPQHF. CDR3 sequence (DNA): TGTGCCAGTAGTATCCGCGTCTTGGCTAGTAATCAGCCCCAGCATTTT.

The chain links TRBV7-6 to TRBJ2-1, with D perhaps matching TRBD2 (5 bases). Germline V gene data show CDR1 as SGHVS and CDR2 as FNYEAQ. This CDR3 has 16 residues. Trimming pared 1 base from V and 1 base from J, leaving 11 bases between. CDR3 loop: CASSLGAGFSYNEQFF. The CDR3 DNA is TGTGCCAGCAGCTTAGGGGCGGGTTTTTCCTACAATGAGCAGTTCTTC.

This chain links TRBV28 with TRBJ2-3; 7 bases fit TRBD2. CDR1 and CDR2 (germline): MDHEN, SYDVKM. CDR3 size: 16 residues. V was pared by 5 bases and J by 0 bases, with 8 bases of the junction left unmatched. The CDR3, as DNA: TGTGCCAGCAGTGGGCTAGCGGTCCTTAGCACAGATACGCAGTATTTT. Residues: CASSGLAVLSTDTQYF.

This chain links TRBV9 with TRBJ2-1; D is ambiguous. The CDR3 is 12 residues long. Germline lookup yields CDR1 SGDLS and CDR2 YYNGEE. Between the trimmed V and J ends, which lost 4 bases and 9 bases, there was a span of 11 bases. As DNA, the CDR3 is TGTGCCAGCAGCATTAAGCAAGCTGAGCAGTTCTTC. Protein product: CASSIKQAEQFF.

The chain joins TRBV7-2 to TRBJ2-7; possibly TRBD1 for D (6 bases). This CDR3 is 14 amino acids long. V shed 3 bases and J shed 3 bases, with 12 bases lying between them. Germline CDR1 and CDR2: SGHTA and FQGNSA. In nucleotides, the CDR3 is TGTGCCAGCAGCTTGGGCCAGGGGATCTACGAGCAGTACTTC. Residues: CASSLGQGIYEQYF.

This chain connects TRBV18 to TRBJ1-4; the match to TRBD1 covers 7 bases. Germline V gene data show CDR1 as KGHSH and CDR2 as LQKENI. Trimming cost V 6 bases and J 4 bases; bases outside gene matches: 14. The CDR3 has 17 amino acids. The chain's CDR3 is CASSPTFPGQSNEKLFF. The CDR3, as DNA: TGTGCCAGCTCCCCGACATTTCCGGGACAGAGTAATGAAAAACTGTTTTTT. The entire variable domain, with the rest obtained from reference TRBV18 and TRBJ1-4, is as follows: NAGVMQNPRHLVRRRGQEARLRCSPMKGHSHVYWYRQLPEEGLKFMVYLQKENIIDESGMPKERFSAEFPKEGPSILRIQQVVRGDSAAYFCASSPTFPGQSNEKLFFGSGTQLSVL.

V gene TRBV28 combines with J gene TRBJ1-1; D possibly corresponds to TRBD1 (6 bases). Trimming took off 6 bases at V and 6 bases at J, with 17 bases between the two ends. The CDR3 spans 14 residues. From germline, CDR1 is MDHEN and CDR2 SYDVKM. The CDR3 bases are TGTGCCAGCAGCAAACAGGGTGGAGGTTCTGAAGCTTTCTTT. Translated, it gives CASSKQGGGSEAFF.

The V gene is TRBV7-8, the J gene TRBJ2-1, with 11 bases matching TRBD2. The CDR3 length is 17 residues. The germline CDR1 and CDR2 sequences are SGHVS and FQNEAQ. V gave up 5 bases and J gave up 6 bases; unmatched junction bases: 12. The CDR3 spells CASSTDRELAGVNEQFF. The DNA for the CDR3 is TGTGCCAGCAGCACGGACAGGGAACTAGCGGGGGTCAATGAGCAGTTCTTC.

The chain employs TRBV2 and TRBJ1-3; no reliable D call. Germline CDR1 reads SNHLY; CDR2 reads FYNNEI. The germline V and J ends were trimmed by 3 bases and 3 bases, with 12 bases remaining between them. The CDR3 spans 15 residues. CDR3 protein: CASSEIPGIGNTIYF. Here the CDR3 DNA reads TGTGCCAGCAGTGAGATCCCCGGGATTGGAAACACCATATATTTT.

This sequence joins TRBV7-6 and TRBJ1-1; possibly TRBD1 for D (6 bases). Germline CDR1 SGHVS, CDR2 FNYEAQ. This CDR3 contains 14 residues. Trimming took off 5 bases at V and 5 bases at J, with 15 bases between the two ends. The CDR3 loop is CASSATGNLTEAFF. The CDR3, as DNA: TGTGCCAGCAGCGCCACAGGGAATTTGACTGAAGCTTTCTTT.

V is TRBV15 and J is TRBJ2-7; D gene uncertain. The CDR3 loop spans 15 amino acids. Germline CDR1 is LNHNV and CDR2 is YYDKDF (reference sequence). Trimming stripped 0 bases from V and 3 bases from J, with 12 bases between. CDR3 amino acids: CATSRDHGRLYEQYF. The CDR3 coding sequence is TGTGCCACCAGCAGAGATCACGGCAGACTCTACGAGCAGTACTTC.

The chain links TRBV11-2 to TRBJ1-5; D is perhaps TRBD1 (5 bases). Germline CDR1 reads SGHAT; CDR2 reads FQNNGV. Trimming removed 3 bases from V and 7 bases from J, with 19 bases in between. CDR3 length equals 16 residues. CDR3 sequence reads: CASSLGEGVMEQPQHF. The DNA for the CDR3 is TGTGCCAGCAGCTTGGGGGAGGGCGTCATGGAACAGCCCCAGCATTTT.

The chain has TRBV4-2 and TRBJ2-2; TRBD1 aligns across 8 bases. The CDR3 loop spans 17 amino acids. From germline, CDR1 is LGHNA and CDR2 YNFKEQ. V was pared by 0 bases and J by 0 bases, with 3 bases of the junction left unmatched. The CDR3 DNA is TGTGCCAGCAGCCAAGATTACAGGGGGACGAACACCGGGGAGCTGTTTTTT. Translation: CASSQDYRGTNTGELFF.

The gene calls are TRBV28 and TRBJ2-6; 9 nucleotides line up with TRBD1. The CDR3 contains 18 residues. V lost 4 bases to trimming and J lost 4 bases; unmatched junction nucleotides: 11. The germline V gene encodes CDR1 MDHEN and CDR2 SYDVKM. The CDR3 spells CASSSPSNRGRGANVLTF. The CDR3 bases are TGTGCCAGCAGTTCCCCCTCTAACAGGGGGCGAGGGGCCAACGTCCTGACTTTC.